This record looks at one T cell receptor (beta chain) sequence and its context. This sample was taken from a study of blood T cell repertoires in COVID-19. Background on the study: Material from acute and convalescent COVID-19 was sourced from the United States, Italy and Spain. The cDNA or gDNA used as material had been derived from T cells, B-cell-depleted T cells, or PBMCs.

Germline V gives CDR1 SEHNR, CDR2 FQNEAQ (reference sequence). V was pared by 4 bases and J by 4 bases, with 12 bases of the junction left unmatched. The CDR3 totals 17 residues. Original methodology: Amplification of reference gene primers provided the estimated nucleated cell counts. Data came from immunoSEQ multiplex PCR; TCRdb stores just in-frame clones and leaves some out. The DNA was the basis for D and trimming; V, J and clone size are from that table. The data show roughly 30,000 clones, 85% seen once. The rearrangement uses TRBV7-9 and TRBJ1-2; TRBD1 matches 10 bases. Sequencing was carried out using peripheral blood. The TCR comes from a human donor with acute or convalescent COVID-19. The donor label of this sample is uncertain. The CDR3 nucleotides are TGTGCCAGCAGCTCAACCGGGACAGGGGAACTGGGCTATGGCTACACCTTC. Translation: CASSSTGTGELGYGYTF.